The clone carrying this TCR beta chain was observed a handful of times. Its antigen remains unknown. This sample was included in a study of T cell responses to AZD1222 COVID-19 vaccine. The CDR3 is made up of 13 amino acids. Trimming pared 6 bases from V and 7 bases from J, leaving 16 bases between. The germline V gene has CDR1 SGHTA and CDR2 FQGNSA. Here immunoSEQ multiplex PCR was the method, and the copy in TCRdb shows in-frame clones only, minus some. This table has roughly 49,000 clones, about 80% appearing once. General study results and limits: Baseline serostatus was positive in only a handful of AZD1222 recipients.

The chain carries TRBV7-2 and TRBJ2-7, with a possible D match to TRBD1 (6 bases). The source was peripheral blood, collected on day 0 of AZD1222 vaccination. This clonotype was sampled from an adult in good health. The CDR3 reads CASSSQGVGEQYF. DNA of the CDR3: TGTGCCAGCAGTTCACAGGGAGTGGGAGAGCAGTACTTC.